Listed below are T cell receptor beta chains from one sample, sequenced in a study of T cell repertoires in cytomegalovirus infection. From the reads, TCRdb called clonotypes with MiXCR, one entry per CDR3 protein. The data show about 260,000 distinct CDR3 sequences, roughly an eighth seen once. The sequenced material came from PBMCs. Receptors originate from a human donor in good health (CMV status not recorded). Some clones in this sample may be carry-over from other donors' samples. Each CDR3 is given with its conserved first and last residue.

j_call,v_call,cdr3_aa
TRBJ2-7,TRBV10-3,CAISEGYYEQYF
TRBJ1-5,TRBV12-3/TRBV12-4,CASSLTEEQPQHF
TRBJ2-1,TRBV19,CACRSRGGVYNEQFF
TRBJ2-5,TRBV27,CASSLRDLAGAETQYF
TRBJ1-3,TRBV15,CATSRGISGNTIYF
TRBJ1-2,TRBV5-1,CASSLAQGWDGYTF
TRBJ2-1,TRBV6-5,CASSYSRGGLSYNEQFF
TRBJ2-3,TRBV7-2,CASSLLAQYF
TRBJ1-1,TRBV20-1,CSARGQMNTEAFF
TRBJ2-2,TRBV6-5,CASRGGVAAKFGELFF
TRBJ1-2,TRBV29-1,CSAGPGANYGYTF
TRBJ2-5,TRBV10-2,CASSESATGSETQYF
TRBJ2-7,TRBV7-9,CASSLFQDPYEQYF
TRBJ2-3,TRBV11-2,CASSPPTSGIRDTQYF
TRBJ2-2,TRBV5-6,CASSPPRKPTGELFF
TRBJ1-1,TRBV5-1,CASNLSPRGTEAFF
TRBJ1-5,TRBV20-1,CSASRTIAGTGDNQPQHF
TRBJ2-3,TRBV14,CASSQDRDRRTDTQYF
TRBJ1-2,TRBV7-2,CASRFGTAPYTF
TRBJ2-1,TRBV7-2,CASSPDTSTYNEQFF
TRBJ1-1,TRBV12-3/TRBV12-4,CASRTRGQGTTEAFF
TRBJ1-1,TRBV27,CASSLPKIGRNTEAFF
TRBJ2-3,TRBV12-3/TRBV12-4,CASSLFSGTDTQYF